The next 18 T cell receptor beta chains were all read from a single sample in a study of human T cells and chemical hapten exposure. In TCRdb, the RACE reads were re-called with MiXCR into one record per CDR3 protein. The sample carries 90,000 to 120,000 distinct CDR3 sequences, approximately 10% recorded once. Time point defined: patch test 1, 2 weeks after DPC sensitization. Treatment given: therapeutic diphenylcyclopropenone sensitization with weekly scalp DPC. Sequences were derived from whole blood, sampled in connection with sensitization to the hapten diphenylcyclopropenone (DPC). The receptor set was obtained from a woman aged 35 to 49 with alopecia areata. Some clones in this sample may be carry-over from other donors' samples.

The chain combines TRBV9 with TRBJ2-3; TRBD2 agrees at 7 bases. J was trimmed by 6 bases and V by 3 bases; bases with no gene match: 10. The germline CDR1 and CDR2 sequences are SGDLS and YYNGEE. There are 15 residues in the CDR3. CDR3 sequence reads: CASSGEGTKGDTQYF. CDR3 bases: TGTGCCAGCAGCGGGGAGGGGACTAAAGGGGATACGCAGTATTTT.

The chain joins TRBV29-1 to TRBJ2-7, with D possibly being TRBD2 (6 bases). This CDR3 has 12 residues. Germline V gives CDR1 SQVTM, CDR2 ANQGSEA. The ends were cut back, 7 bases at V and 4 bases at J, with 14 bases in the middle. The CDR3 DNA is TGCAGCGCGAACAAGGGGAGGTACGAGCAGTACTTC. Translated: CSANKGRYEQYF.

This chain uses TRBV20-1 with TRBJ1-1, with D maybe TRBD1 (5 bases). The germline V gene encodes CDR1 DFQATT and CDR2 SNEGSKA (reference sequence). Trimming stripped 0 bases from V and 4 bases from J, with 21 bases between. This CDR3 spans 17 amino acids. CDR3 DNA: TGCAGTGCTAGAGATCGAGACAGAAGGAGAACAAGCACTGAAGCTTTCTTT. Translating gives CSARDRDRRRTSTEAFF.

Many counts were recorded for this clonotype. The chain employs TRBV6-2 or TRBV6-3 and TRBJ2-5, with TRBD2 matching 12 bases. The CDR3 runs to 17 residues. The germline V gene has CDR1 MNHEY and CDR2 SVGEGT. V trimming: 4 bases; J trimming: 3 bases; junction bases outside the gene matches: 9. The CDR3 DNA reads as TGTGCCAGCAGTTCCCCACTTCGGACTAGCGGGGAAGAGACCCAGTACTTC. It yields the protein CASSSPLRTSGEETQYF.

The gene calls are TRBV7-2 and TRBJ2-2; unclear D gene. The germline V and J ends were trimmed by 5 bases and 6 bases, with 10 bases remaining between them. The germline V gene has CDR1 SGHTA and CDR2 FQGNSA. This CDR3 has 13 residues. As DNA, the CDR3 is TGTGCCAGCAGCCCCCCGAGCCCCGGGGAGCTGTTTTTT. It codes for CASSPPSPGELFF.

This clonotype occurred many times. V is TRBV28 and J is TRBJ2-1; 9 bases match TRBD2. J was trimmed by 10 bases and V by 1 base; bases with no gene match: 8. The germline V gene has CDR1 MDHEN and CDR2 SYDVKM. The CDR3 totals 15 residues. In DNA form, the CDR3 reads TGTGCCAGCAGTTTATTAAGCGGGAGGTTCGGAGAGCAGTTCTTC. Translation: CASSLLSGRFGEQFF. The whole variable domain, filled in from reference TRBV28 and TRBJ2-1, reads DVKVTQSSRYLVKRTGEKVFLECVQDMDHENMFWYRQDPGLGLRLIYFSYDVKMKEKGDIPEGYSVSREKKERFSLILESASTNQTSMYLCASSLLSGRFGEQFFGPGTRLTVL.

This clonotype was counted at least ten times. In DNA, the CDR3 is TGCGCCAGCAGCCAAGGCGGGGAGGCAGATACGCAGTATTTT. It encodes CASSQGGEADTQYF. This chain links TRBV4-1 with TRBJ2-3; tentatively, D is TRBD2 (6 bases). V gave up 1 base and J gave up 4 bases, with 9 bases separating them. This CDR3 is built from 14 residues. In germline, CDR1 is MGHRA, CDR2 YSYEKL.

This clonotype was observed a few times. The chain employs TRBV6-2 or TRBV6-3 and TRBJ1-5, with D possibly being TRBD1 (6 bases). Between the trimmed V and J ends, which lost 6 bases and 5 bases, there was a span of 11 bases. The germline gives CDR1 MNHEY, CDR2 SVGEGT. The CDR3 totals 13 residues. CDR3 residues: CASRGQTYQPQHF. The CDR3, as DNA: TGTGCCAGCAGAGGACAGACCTATCAGCCCCAGCATTTT.

This clonotype was counted at least ten times. The chain uses TRBV28 and TRBJ2-2, with unresolved D. The germline gives CDR1 MDHEN, CDR2 SYDVKM. The CDR3 has 14 amino acids. The V end was cut by 3 bases, the J end by 5 bases, with 10 bases between. In DNA form, the CDR3 reads TGTGCCAGCAGTTTTTTGGCAAATACCGGGGAGCTGTTTTTT. Translated: CASSFLANTGELFF.

The chain employs TRBV7-2 and TRBJ1-1, with D perhaps matching TRBD1 (6 bases). Germline V gene sequence: CDR1 SGHTA, CDR2 FQGNSA. This CDR3 has 14 residues. The V end lost 1 base, the J end lost 9 bases, and 15 bases lay between the germline ends. The CDR3 loop reads CASSLDNGGVKAFF. The CDR3 nucleotides are TGTGCCAGCAGCTTAGACAATGGGGGCGTGAAAGCTTTCTTT.

This clonotype appeared many times. The chain joins TRBV19 to TRBJ2-1; 10 nucleotides agree with TRBD2. V dropped 6 bases and J dropped 4; count of bases not matched to a gene: 3. Germline V gene lookup returns CDR1 LNHDA and CDR2 SQIVND (reference sequence). The CDR3 extends over 14 amino acids. The CDR3 sequence is CASSKRGGYNEQFF. CDR3 DNA: TGTGCCAGTAGCAAGCGGGGGGGGTACAATGAGCAGTTCTTC.

V is TRBV25-1 and J is TRBJ1-1, with D possibly matching TRBD1 (6 bases). CDR3 length equals 13 residues. Germline V gene data show CDR1 as MGHDK and CDR2 as SYGVNS. The ends were cut back, 5 bases at V and 4 bases at J, with 11 bases in the middle. This chain's CDR3 is CASSQGLGTEAFF. Written as DNA, the CDR3 is TGTGCCAGCAGTCAGGGGCTGGGCACTGAAGCTTTCTTT.

This clonotype was counted between two and nine times. V usage is TRBV29-1 and J usage is TRBJ2-7; TRBD2 agrees at 7 bases. Per germline, CDR1 SQVTM and CDR2 ANQGSEA. The ends lost 5 bases at V and 3 bases at J; junction bases unmatched: 10. The CDR3 length is 14 residues. CDR3 sequence: CSVSPSGVGYEQYF. In DNA, the CDR3 is TGCAGCGTTAGCCCAAGCGGGGTGGGCTACGAGCAGTACTTC.

This chain connects TRBV20-1 to TRBJ1-1; 9 nucleotides align to TRBD1. The CDR3 runs 13 residues. Germline V gives CDR1 DFQATT, CDR2 SNEGSKA (reference sequence). The V segment lost 5 bases and the J segment 3 bases; nucleotides outside the gene matches: 4. The DNA for the CDR3 is TGCAGTGCTGGTGGACAGGGGTACACTGAAGCTTTCTTT. Amino acids: CSAGGQGYTEAFF.

This clonotype was counted only a few times. The chain links TRBV11-3 to TRBJ2-2, with TRBD2 matching 9 bases. From germline, CDR1 is SGHNT and CDR2 YENEEA. J lost 4 bases, V lost 5 bases, and 5 bases had no gene match. This CDR3 comprises 15 residues. The DNA for the CDR3 is TGTGCCAGCAGCCTAGCGGGGAGCGGCACCGGGGAGCTGTTTTTT. Amino acids: CASSLAGSGTGELFF.

J is TRBJ2-7 and V is TRBV5-5; weak D call: TRBD1 (6 bases). CDR1 and CDR2 (germline): SGHKS, YYEKEE (reference sequence). The CDR3 contains 15 residues. Trimming left V 0 bases short and J 5 bases short, with 15 bases between. Here the CDR3 DNA reads TGTGCCAGCAGCTTGGTGGGGGCCCGACGACACGAGCAGTACTTC. This translates into CASSLVGARRHEQYF.

In its sample, this clonotype was seen many times. The V call is TRBV5-4, the J call TRBJ1-2, with no clear D. CDR1 and CDR2 (germline): SGHNT, YYREEE (reference sequence). This CDR3 comprises 13 residues. The germline V and J ends were trimmed by 5 bases and 8 bases, with 16 bases remaining between them. Here the CDR3 reads CASRPNGPQGYTF. The CDR3 bases are TGTGCCAGCAGACCCAACGGGCCCCAAGGCTACACCTTC.

This clonotype was detected a few times. This rearrangement joins TRBV6-5 to TRBJ1-1; D gene unclear. Trimming took 6 bases from V and 8 from J, leaving 16 bases between them. The CDR3 extends over 13 amino acids. Germline values: CDR1 MNHEY, CDR2 SVGAGI. The CDR3 region has the DNA TGTGCCAGCAGAAACGCCGGACGGACCGAAGCTTTCTTT. It translates to CASRNAGRTEAFF.